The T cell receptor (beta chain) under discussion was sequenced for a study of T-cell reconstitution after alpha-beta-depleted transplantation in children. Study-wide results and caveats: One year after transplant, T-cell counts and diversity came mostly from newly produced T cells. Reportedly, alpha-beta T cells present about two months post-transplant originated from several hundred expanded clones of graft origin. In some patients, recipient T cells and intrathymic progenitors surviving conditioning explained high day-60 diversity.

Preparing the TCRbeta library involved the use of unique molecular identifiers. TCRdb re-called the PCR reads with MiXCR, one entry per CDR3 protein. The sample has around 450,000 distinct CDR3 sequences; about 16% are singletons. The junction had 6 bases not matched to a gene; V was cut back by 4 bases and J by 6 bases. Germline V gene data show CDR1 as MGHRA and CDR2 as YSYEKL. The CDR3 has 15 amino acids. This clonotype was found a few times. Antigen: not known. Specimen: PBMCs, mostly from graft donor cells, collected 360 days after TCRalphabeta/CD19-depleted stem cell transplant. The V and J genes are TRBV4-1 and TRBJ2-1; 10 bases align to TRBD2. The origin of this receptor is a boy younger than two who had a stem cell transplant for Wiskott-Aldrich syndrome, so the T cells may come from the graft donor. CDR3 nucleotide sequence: TGCGCCAGCAGCCCGGGACTAGCGAGGTCCAATGAGCAGTTCTTC. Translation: CASSPGLARSNEQFF.